This TCR beta chain was identified during a study of control samples from healthy donors and cancer patients. The ends were cut back, 9 bases at V and 4 bases at J, with 22 bases in the middle. The CDR3 sequence is 15 residues long. Germline CDR1 reads LGHNT; CDR2 reads FRNRAP. The table came from immunoSEQ multiplex PCR; TCRdb's copy has only in-frame clones and leaves some out. The sample records around 200,000 clones, around 93% being singletons. The receptor's source is a man younger than 30 in good health. The chain joins TRBV12-5 to TRBJ2-7, with D tentatively TRBD1 (7 bases). Sequencing input: blood. The CDR3 reads CASGPGGGLGYEQYF. For the CDR3, the DNA is TGTGCTAGCGGCCCCGGAGGGGGCTTGGGGTACGAGCAGTACTTC.